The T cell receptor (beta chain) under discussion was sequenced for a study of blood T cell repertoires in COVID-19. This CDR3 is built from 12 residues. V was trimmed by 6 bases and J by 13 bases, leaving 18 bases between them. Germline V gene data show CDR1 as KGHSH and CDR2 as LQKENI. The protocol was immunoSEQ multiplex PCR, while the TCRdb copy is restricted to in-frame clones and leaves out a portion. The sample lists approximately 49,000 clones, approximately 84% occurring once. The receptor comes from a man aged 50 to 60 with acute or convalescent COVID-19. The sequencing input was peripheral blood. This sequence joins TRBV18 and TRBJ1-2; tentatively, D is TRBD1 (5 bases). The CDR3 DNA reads TGTGCCAGCTCCGGGACCCGGGGGTTAGGCACCTTC. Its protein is CASSGTRGLGTF.